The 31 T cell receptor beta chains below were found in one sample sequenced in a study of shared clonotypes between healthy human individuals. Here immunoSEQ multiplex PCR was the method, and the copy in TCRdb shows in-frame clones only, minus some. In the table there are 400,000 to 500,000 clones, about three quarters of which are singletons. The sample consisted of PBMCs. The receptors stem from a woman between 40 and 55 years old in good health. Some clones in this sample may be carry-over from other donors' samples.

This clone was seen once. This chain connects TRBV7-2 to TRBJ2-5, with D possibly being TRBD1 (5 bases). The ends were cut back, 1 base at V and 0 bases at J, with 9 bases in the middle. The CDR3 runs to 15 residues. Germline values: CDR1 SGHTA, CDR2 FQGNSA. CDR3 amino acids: CASSLGTNNQETQYF. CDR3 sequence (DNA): TGTGCCAGCAGCTTAGGGACAAATAACCAAGAGACCCAGTACTTC.

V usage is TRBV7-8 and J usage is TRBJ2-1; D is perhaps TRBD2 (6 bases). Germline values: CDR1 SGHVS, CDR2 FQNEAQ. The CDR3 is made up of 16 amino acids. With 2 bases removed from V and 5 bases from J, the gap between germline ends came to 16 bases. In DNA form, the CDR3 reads TGTGCCAGCAGCTTAAGTCGGGGGAGGTCAAACAATGAGCAGTTCTTC. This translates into CASSLSRGRSNNEQFF.

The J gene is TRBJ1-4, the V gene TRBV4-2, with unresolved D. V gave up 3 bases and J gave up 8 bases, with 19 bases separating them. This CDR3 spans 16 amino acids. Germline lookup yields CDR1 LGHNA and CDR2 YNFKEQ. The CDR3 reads CASSQSVGDLEEKLFF. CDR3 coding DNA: TGTGCCAGCAGCCAGTCGGTGGGCGACCTCGAGGAAAAACTGTTTTTT.

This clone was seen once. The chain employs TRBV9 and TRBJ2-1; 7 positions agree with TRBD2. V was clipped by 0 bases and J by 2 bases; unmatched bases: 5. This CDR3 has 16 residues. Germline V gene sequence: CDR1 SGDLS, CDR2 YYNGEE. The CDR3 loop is CASSVDGGSTYNEQFF. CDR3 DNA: TGTGCCAGCAGCGTAGACGGCGGGAGTACCTACAATGAGCAGTTCTTC.

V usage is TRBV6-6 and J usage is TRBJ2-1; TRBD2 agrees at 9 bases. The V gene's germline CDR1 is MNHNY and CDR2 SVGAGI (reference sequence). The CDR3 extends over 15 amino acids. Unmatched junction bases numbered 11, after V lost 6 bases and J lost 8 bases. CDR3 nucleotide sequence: TGTGCCAGCAGACAGAGTCTAGCGGGAACACATGAGCAGTTCTTC. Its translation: CASRQSLAGTHEQFF.

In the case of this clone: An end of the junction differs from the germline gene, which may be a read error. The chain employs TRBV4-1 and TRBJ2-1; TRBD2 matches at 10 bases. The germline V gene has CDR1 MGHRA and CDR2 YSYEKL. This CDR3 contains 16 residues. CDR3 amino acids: CASSQEREGLYNEQFF. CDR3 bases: TGCGCCAGCAGTCAAGAGCGGGAGGGCCTCTACAATGAGCAGTTCTTC.

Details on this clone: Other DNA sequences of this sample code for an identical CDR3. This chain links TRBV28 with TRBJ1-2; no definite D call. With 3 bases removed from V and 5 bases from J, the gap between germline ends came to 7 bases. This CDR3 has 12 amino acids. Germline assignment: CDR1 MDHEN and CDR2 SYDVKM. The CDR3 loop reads CASSFRGYGYTF. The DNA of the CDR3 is TGTGCCAGCAGTTTTCGGGGTTATGGCTACACCTTC.

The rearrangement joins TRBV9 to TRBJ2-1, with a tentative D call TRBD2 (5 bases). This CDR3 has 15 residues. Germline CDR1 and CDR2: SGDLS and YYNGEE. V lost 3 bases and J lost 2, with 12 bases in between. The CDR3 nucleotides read TGTGCCAGCAGCGAGGCTAGCAACACCTACAATGAGCAGTTCTTC. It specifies CASSEASNTYNEQFF.

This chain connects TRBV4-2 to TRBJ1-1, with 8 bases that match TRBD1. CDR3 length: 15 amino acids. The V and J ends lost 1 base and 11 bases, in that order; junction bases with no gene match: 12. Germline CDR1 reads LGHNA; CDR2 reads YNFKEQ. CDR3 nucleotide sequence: TGTGCCAGCAGCCAAGCCGGGGGGAGACAGGGGTCGGCTTTCTTT. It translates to CASSQAGGRQGSAFF.

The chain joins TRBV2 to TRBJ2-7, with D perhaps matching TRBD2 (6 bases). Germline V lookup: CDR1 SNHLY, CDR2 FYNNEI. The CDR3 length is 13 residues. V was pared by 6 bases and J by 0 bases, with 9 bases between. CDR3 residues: CASSAGLSYEQYF. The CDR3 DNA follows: TGTGCCAGCAGCGCGGGGCTCTCCTACGAGCAGTACTTC.

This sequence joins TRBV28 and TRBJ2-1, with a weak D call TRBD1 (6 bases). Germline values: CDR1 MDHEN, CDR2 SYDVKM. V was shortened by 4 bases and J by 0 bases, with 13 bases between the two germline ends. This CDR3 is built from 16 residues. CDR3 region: CASSSHRVGSYNEQFF. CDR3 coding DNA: TGTGCCAGCAGTTCCCACAGGGTTGGCTCCTACAATGAGCAGTTCTTC.

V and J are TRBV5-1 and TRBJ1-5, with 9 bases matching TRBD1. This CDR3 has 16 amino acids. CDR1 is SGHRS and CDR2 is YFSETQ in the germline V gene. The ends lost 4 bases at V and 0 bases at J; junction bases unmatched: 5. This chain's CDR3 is CASSPGQGNSNQPQHF. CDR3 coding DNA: TGCGCCAGCAGCCCGGGACAGGGAAATAGCAATCAGCCCCAGCATTTT.

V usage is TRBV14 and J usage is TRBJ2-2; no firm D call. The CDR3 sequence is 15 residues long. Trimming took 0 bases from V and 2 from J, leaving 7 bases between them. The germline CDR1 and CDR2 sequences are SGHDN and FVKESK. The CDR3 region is CASSQEPPNTGELFF. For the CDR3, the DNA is TGTGCCAGCAGCCAAGAGCCCCCTAACACCGGGGAGCTGTTTTTT.

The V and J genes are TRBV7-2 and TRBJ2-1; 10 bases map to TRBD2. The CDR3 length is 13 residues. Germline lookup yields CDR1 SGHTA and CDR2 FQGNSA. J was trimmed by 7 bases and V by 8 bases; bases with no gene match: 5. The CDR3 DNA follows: TGTGCCAGCCGTCTAGCGGGAGCTAATGAGCAGTTCTTC. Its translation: CASRLAGANEQFF.

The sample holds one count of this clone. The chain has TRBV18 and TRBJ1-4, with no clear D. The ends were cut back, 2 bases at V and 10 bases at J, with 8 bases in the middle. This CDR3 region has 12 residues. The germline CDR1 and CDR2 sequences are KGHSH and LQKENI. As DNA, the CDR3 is TGTGCCAGCTCACCAATGGTGGGAAAACTGTTTTTT. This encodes CASSPMVGKLFF.

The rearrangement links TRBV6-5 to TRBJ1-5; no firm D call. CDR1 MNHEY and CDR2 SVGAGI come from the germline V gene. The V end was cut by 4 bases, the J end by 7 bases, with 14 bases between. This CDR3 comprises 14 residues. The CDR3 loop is CASSSDGGKQPQHF. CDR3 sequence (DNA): TGTGCCAGCAGTTCGGACGGTGGAAAACAGCCCCAGCATTTT.

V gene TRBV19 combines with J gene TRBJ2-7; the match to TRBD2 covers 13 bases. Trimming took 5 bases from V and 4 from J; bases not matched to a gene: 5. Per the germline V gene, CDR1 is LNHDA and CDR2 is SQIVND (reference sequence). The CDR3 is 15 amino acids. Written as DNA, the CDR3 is TGTGCCAGTAGTGGGGGACTAGCGGGAAAGTACGAGCAGTACTTC. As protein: CASSGGLAGKYEQYF.

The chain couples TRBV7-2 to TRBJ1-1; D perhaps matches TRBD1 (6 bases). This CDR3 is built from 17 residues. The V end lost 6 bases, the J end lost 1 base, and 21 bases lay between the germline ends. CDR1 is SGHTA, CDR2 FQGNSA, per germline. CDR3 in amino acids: CASSKRLGAPSNTEAFF. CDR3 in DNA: TGTGCCAGCAGTAAGCGGTTGGGGGCCCCCTCGAACACTGAAGCTTTCTTT. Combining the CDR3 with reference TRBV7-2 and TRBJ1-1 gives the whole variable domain GAGVSQSPSNKVTEKGKDVELRCDPISGHTALYWYRQSLGQGLEFLIYFQGNSAPDKSGLPSDRFSAERTGGSVSTLTIQRTQQEDSAVYLCASSKRLGAPSNTEAFFGQGTRLTVV.

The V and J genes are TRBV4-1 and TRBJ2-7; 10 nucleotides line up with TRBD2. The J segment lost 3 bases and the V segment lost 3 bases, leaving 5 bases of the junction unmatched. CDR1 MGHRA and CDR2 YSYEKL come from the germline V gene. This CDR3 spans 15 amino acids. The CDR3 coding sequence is TGCGCCAGCAGCCATGGACTAGCGGATCGCTACGAGCAGTACTTC. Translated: CASSHGLADRYEQYF.

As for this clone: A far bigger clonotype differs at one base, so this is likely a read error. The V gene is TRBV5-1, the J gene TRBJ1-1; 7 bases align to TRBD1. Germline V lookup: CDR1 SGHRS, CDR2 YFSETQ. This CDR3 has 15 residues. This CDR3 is CASSGTESWSTEALF. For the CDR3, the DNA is TGCGCCAGTTCGGGGACAGAATCGTGGAGCACTGAAGCTCTCTTT.

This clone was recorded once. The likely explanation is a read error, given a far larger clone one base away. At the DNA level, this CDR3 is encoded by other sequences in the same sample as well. CDR3 nucleotide sequence: TGTGCCAGCAGCGTCGGGACGGGGGTCTCCTACGAGCAGTACTTC. Protein product: CASSVGTGVSYEQYF. The chain combines TRBV14 with TRBJ2-7; D is perhaps TRBD2 (6 bases). This CDR3 spans 15 amino acids. V was clipped by 5 bases and J by 0 bases, with 14 bases between them. The germline V gene has CDR1 SGHDN and CDR2 FVKESK.

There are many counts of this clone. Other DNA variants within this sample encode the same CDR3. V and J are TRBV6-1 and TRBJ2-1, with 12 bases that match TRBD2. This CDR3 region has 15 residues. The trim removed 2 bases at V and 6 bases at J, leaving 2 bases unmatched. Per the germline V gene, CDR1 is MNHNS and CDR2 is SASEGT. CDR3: CASSERTSGINEQFF. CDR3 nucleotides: TGTGCCAGCAGTGAACGGACTAGCGGGATCAATGAGCAGTTCTTC.

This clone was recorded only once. This chain's CDR3 is CASSLQTDYEQYF. DNA for the CDR3: TGCGCCAGCAGCTTGCAAACGGATTACGAGCAGTACTTC. This chain links TRBV5-1 with TRBJ2-7, with unresolved D. This CDR3 spans 13 amino acids. Trimming cost V 1 base and J 4 bases, with 9 bases left between them. The germline V gene has CDR1 SGHRS and CDR2 YFSETQ.

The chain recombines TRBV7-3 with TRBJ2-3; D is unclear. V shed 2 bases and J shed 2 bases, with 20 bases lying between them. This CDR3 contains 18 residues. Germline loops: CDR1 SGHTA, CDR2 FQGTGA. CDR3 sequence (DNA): TGTGCCAGCAGCTTATCCTTAAGCGACTGGTCTGACACAGATACGCAGTATTTT. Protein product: CASSLSLSDWSDTDTQYF. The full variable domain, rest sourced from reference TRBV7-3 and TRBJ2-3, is GAGVSQTPSNKVTEKGKYVELRCDPISGHTALYWYRQSLGQGPEFLIYFQGTGAADDSGLPNDRFFAVRPEGSVSTLKIQRTERGDSAVYLCASSLSLSDWSDTDTQYFGPGTRLTVL.

The CDR3 spells CASSLGTGYGYTF. The CDR3 DNA reads as TGTGCCAGCAGCTTAGGGACAGGGTATGGCTACACCTTC. The J gene is TRBJ1-2, the V gene TRBV11-2; 8 positions agree with TRBD1. Germline CDR1 and CDR2: SGHAT and FQNNGV. J lost 5 bases, V lost 1 base, and 0 bases had no gene match. CDR3 length: 13 residues.

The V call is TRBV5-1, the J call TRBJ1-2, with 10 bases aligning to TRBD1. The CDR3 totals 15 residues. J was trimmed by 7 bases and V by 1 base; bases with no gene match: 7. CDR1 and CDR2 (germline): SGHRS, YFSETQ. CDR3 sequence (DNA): TGCGCCAGCAGCTTGTCCGGACAGGGGGGACGTGGCTACACCTTC. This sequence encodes CASSLSGQGGRGYTF.

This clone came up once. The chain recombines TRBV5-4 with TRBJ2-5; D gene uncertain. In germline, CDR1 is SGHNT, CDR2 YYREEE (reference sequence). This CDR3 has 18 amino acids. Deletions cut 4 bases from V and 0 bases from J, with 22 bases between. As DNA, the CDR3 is TGTGCCAGCAGCCCACCCAATAGCCTCCCCCTACACCAAGAGACCCAGTACTTC. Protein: CASSPPNSLPLHQETQYF.

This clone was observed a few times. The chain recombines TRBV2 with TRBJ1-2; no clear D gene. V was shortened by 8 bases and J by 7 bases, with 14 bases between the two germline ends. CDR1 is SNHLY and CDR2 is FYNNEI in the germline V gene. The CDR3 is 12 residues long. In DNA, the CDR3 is TGTGCCAGCGTAAGGGAGTTGGGTGGCTACACCTTC. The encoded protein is CASVRELGGYTF.

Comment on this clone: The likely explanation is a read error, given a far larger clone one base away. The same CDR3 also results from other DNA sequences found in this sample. Written as DNA, the CDR3 is TGTGCTAGCAGCCTGGACAGCGACCTTAACACCGGGGAGCTGTTTTTT. This translates into CASSLDSDLNTGELFF. The chain has TRBV7-2 and TRBJ2-2, with D possibly TRBD1 on 6 matching bases. Looked up from germline, CDR1 is SGHTA and CDR2 is FQGNSA. The CDR3 totals 16 residues.

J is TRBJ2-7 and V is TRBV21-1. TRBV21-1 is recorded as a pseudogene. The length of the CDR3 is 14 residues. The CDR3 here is CASSKLIGFYEQYF. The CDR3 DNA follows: TGTGCCAGCAGCAAATTAATAGGTTTCTACGAGCAGTACTTC.

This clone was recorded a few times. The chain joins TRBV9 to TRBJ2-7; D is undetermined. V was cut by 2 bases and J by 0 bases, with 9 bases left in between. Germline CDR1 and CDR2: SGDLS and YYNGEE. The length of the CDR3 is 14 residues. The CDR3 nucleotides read TGTGCCAGCAGCGTTGGAACCACCTCCTACGAGCAGTACTTC. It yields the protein CASSVGTTSYEQYF.